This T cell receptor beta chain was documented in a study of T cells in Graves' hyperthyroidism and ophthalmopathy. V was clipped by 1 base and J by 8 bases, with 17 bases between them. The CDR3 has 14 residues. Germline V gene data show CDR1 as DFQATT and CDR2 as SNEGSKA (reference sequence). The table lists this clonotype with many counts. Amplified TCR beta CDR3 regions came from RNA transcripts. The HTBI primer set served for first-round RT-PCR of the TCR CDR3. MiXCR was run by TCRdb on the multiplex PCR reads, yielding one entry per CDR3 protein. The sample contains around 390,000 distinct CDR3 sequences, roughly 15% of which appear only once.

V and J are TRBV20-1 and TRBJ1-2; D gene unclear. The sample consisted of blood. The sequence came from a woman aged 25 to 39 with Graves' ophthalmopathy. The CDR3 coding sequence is TGCAGTGCTAGAGGGGGAATATTTGGAGGCGGCTACACCTTC. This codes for CSARGGIFGGGYTF.